This T cell receptor beta chain was captured by sequencing in a study of T cell responses to AZD1222 COVID-19 vaccine (dated by TCRdb to the early 2020s). Regarding the study in general: TCR sequencing was performed for fewer than 250 trial participants, of whom around 200 were given two doses of AZD1222 and around 25 were given two doses of MenACWY control vaccine. Trial participants were enrolled into age subgroups of 18-55, 56-69 and 70-plus years, which contained about 160, 30 and 59 TCR-sequenced participants, respectively.

The full study reports these points: Vaccine-associated CD4 TCRs spanned the whole spike protein, with dominant responses in regions 160-218 and 743-854. Reportedly, almost half of the unique spike-specific TCRs recognized epitopes lying outside the regions that are mutated in the B.1.351 and B.1.1.7 variants. Because no day 14 peak-response samples were available, repertoires were characterized only after the peak T cell response. Participants were mostly white British and included more females than males, and it was suggested by the authors that clonal diversity may have been underestimated. Spike-specific TCR breadth and depth rose significantly after two AZD1222 doses compared with day 0 and with MenACWY recipients. Conclusions about previously exposed vaccinees are limited because only 5 or 6 AZD1222 recipients were SARS-CoV-2 seropositive at baseline. The 56-69-year group was small, and its depth increase did not reach significance, likely because of low power.

This clone was seen once. There is no known antigen for this receptor. Per-base qualities were not stored, and no clone one base away is much larger. From its cysteine to its phenylalanine, the CDR3 spans 15 amino acids. Just the 45-base CDR3 DNA is kept, in frame starting at base 1. Trimming accounts for 8 bases at V and 0 bases at J, while the number of junction bases matched to no gene is 6. For CDR1 and CDR2, the germline V gene lists SGHTA and FQGNSA. The CDR3 regions of human TCRbeta chains were analyzed by immunosequencing. On the study's bioinformatics: Repertoire TCRs were matched against a reference library of SARS-CoV-2-specific TCRs generated with the MIRA antigen-specificity platform. Breadth was defined as the fraction of unique TCRs that were SARS-CoV-2-associated, and depth was defined as the fraction of total T cells that were SARS-CoV-2-associated. Using the MIRA data, every spike-specific TCR was mapped to the spike region that the TCR reacted to and assigned to either a CD4 or a CD8 class. Log10-transformed breadth and depth values were compared by one-way ANOVA with Sidak's multiple comparisons tests. Imported from immuneACCESS, the table was reduced by TCRdb to in-frame sequences with V and J called. These copies leave out some clones; in studies compared against another copy, an unresolved V gene accounts for under half, and the cause of the remainder is not known. D and trimming were read from the DNA, whereas the V and J calls and clone size are those reported in that table. This sample comprises more than 150,000 clones, over 90% of them detected only once. The ten largest make up roughly 2% of the sample.

The sample's time point label, decoded: about 28 days (+/-7) after the second vaccine dose. Because spike-specific TCR depth and breadth did not differ between the two schedules, AZD1222 recipients who got a second dose at roughly 4 weeks were pooled with those who got a second dose at roughly 12 weeks. The vaccinee samples were drawn from two UK trials, COV001 and COV002, one of which was a single-blind randomized controlled phase 2/3 trial testing AZD1222 (ChAdOx1 nCoV-19) in healthy adults. Trial participant PBMC samples were collected at day 0 and day 28 after the second dose for TCRbeta chain sequencing.

This clonotype was sampled from an adult who received the AZD1222 COVID-19 vaccine. Sequencing used peripheral blood, obtained 28 days after the second AZD1222 dose. The rearrangement combines TRBV7-2 with TRBJ2-7, with 11 middle bases fitting TRBD2. CDR3 reads: CASGLAGGSSYEQYF. The sequence in DNA is TGTGCCAGCGGATTAGCGGGGGGGAGCTCCTACGAGCAGTACTTC.